This T cell receptor (beta chain) derives from a study of T cell clonality in common variable immunodeficiency. Germline loops: CDR1 DFQATT, CDR2 SNEGSKA (reference sequence). V was pared by 5 bases and J by 3 bases, with 5 bases of the junction left unmatched. This CDR3 is built from 14 residues. Libraries were prepared by immunoSEQ multiplex PCR; TCRdb keeps only in-frame clonotypes and omits some of them. Listed here are roughly 2,400 clones without any singletons, the top ten holding around 12%. By sample fraction, this clone is medium-sized. What it recognizes is unknown. The read comes to an end 3 residues before the CDR3 does, leaving the germline J gene to fill in the end. Whole-study findings and limits: Fewer TCRbeta clones were shared among CVID subjects than controls. In common variable immunodeficiency, TCR beta chains reportedly carried fewer deletions and N-nucleotide insertions. TCRbeta clonality was increased in CVID versus healthy controls.

The TCR originated in a human donor with common variable immunodeficiency. Sample: peripheral blood mononuclear cells. The chain links TRBV20-1 to TRBJ1-2, with 11 positions matching TRBD1. The part of the CDR3 DNA that was read is TGCAGTGCTCGAGGGACAGGGGGAGACTATGGC. It is translated as CSARGTGGDYG. In full, the CDR3 reads CSARGTGGDYGYTF.